Below, one TCR beta chain is given with its context. No antigen is known for it. These data originate in a study of beta chain features in type 1 diabetes. Sequencing targeted expressed TCRB transcripts, as all isolated RNA had been reverse transcribed. Generated by immunoSEQ multiplex PCR, the TCRdb table keeps only in-frame clones and is missing some. The table includes approximately 250,000 clones, 16% detected once. V shed 7 bases and J 5 bases; nucleotides not matched to a gene: 1. CDR1 and CDR2 (germline): SNHLY, FYNNEI. The CDR3 contains 12 residues. Overall study findings and caveats: Moderate but significant shortening of TCRB CDR3s was recorded in all four CD4+ subsets from Type 1 diabetes patients.

The chain joins TRBV2 to TRBJ2-3, with 9 bases that match TRBD2. The specimen was naive CD4+ T cells from blood. This TCR came from a young man with type 1 diabetes. The DNA for the CDR3 is TGTGCCAGCACTAGCGGGGTAGATACGCAGTATTTT. Translating gives CASTSGVDTQYF.